The entry below describes one T cell receptor beta chain. The CDR3 spans 13 residues. Germline CDR1 and CDR2: LNHDA and SQIVND (reference sequence). Trimming took off 0 bases at V and 4 bases at J, with 6 bases between the two ends. The sample comes from a study of T cells in Graves' hyperthyroidism and ophthalmopathy. Template material for amplifying TCR beta CDR3 regions consisted of RNA transcripts. First-round RT-PCR targeting the TCR CDR3 was performed with the HTBI primer set. TCRdb ran MiXCR on the multiplex PCR reads and lists one entry per CDR3 protein. The data hold 600,000 or so distinct CDR3 sequences, with roughly 17% observed a single time.

The sample comprised blood. V and J are TRBV19 and TRBJ2-5; D is unclear. The receptor was derived from a woman aged 25 to 45 with Graves' hyperthyroidism. DNA for the CDR3: TGTGCCAGTAGTATAGATACCTCAGAGACCCAGTACTTC. It yields the protein CASSIDTSETQYF.